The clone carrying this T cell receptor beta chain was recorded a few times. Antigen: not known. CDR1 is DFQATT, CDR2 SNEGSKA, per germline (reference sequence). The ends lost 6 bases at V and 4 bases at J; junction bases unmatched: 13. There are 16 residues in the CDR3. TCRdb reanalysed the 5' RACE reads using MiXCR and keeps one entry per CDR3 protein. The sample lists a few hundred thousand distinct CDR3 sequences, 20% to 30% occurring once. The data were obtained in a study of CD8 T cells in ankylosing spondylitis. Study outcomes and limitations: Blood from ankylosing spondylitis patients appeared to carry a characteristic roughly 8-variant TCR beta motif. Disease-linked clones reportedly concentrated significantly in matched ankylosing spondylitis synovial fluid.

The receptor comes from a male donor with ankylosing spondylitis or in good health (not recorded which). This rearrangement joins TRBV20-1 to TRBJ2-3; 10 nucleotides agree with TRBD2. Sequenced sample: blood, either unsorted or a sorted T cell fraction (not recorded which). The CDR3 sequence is CSAPDRSGGASDTQYF. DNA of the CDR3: TGCAGTGCCCCTGATCGGAGCGGGGGGGCGTCAGATACGCAGTATTTT.